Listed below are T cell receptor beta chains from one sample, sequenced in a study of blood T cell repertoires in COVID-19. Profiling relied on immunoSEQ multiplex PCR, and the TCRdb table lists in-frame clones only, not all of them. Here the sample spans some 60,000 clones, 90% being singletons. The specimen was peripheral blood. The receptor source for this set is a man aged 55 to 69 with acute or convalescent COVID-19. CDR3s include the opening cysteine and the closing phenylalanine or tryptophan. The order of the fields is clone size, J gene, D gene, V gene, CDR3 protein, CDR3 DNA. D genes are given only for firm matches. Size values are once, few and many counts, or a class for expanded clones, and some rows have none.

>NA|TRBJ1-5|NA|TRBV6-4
CASNRPLWQPQHF
TGTGCCAGCAACAGGCCCCTTTGGCAGCCCCAGCATTTT
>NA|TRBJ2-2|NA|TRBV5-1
CASSQGVGNTGELFF
TGCGCCAGCAGTCAAGGGGTTGGGAACACCGGGGAGCTGTTTTTT
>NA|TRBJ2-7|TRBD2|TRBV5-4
CASSPGLEVEQYF
TGTGCCAGCAGCCCGGGACTAGAGGTCGAGCAGTACTTC
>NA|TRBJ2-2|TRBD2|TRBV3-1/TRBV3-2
CASSQAGGTGELFF
TGTGCCAGCAGCCAAGCGGGGGGTACCGGGGAGCTGTTTTTT
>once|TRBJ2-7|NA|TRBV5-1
CASSSLQGLSSYEQYF
TGCGCCAGCAGCTCATTGCAGGGCCTGTCTAGTTACGAGCAGTACTTC
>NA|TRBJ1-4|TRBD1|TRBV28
CASRTGGTNEKLFF
TGTGCCAGCAGAACAGGGGGCACTAATGAAAAACTGTTTTTT
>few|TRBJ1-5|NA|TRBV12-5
CASGLGQAIGEAQHF
TGTGCTAGTGGTTTAGGCCAGGCCATCGGGGAGGCCCAGCATTTT
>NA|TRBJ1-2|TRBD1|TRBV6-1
CASSESGQGASGYTF
TGTGCCAGCAGTGAATCGGGACAGGGGGCGTCCGGCTACACCTTC
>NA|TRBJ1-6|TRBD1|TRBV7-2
CASSQRQGSSYNSPLHF
TGTGCCAGCAGCCAACGACAGGGGTCCTCCTATAATTCACCCCTCCACTTT
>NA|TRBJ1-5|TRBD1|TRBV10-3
CAIRQGRDQPQHF
TGTGCCATTCGACAGGGTCGTGATCAGCCCCAGCATTTT
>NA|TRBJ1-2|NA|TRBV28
CASISGTTGNYGYTF
TGTGCCAGCATTTCCGGGACAACAGGAAACTATGGCTACACCTTC
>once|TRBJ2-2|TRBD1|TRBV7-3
CASSTGQTYTGELFF
TGTGCCAGCAGCACGGGACAGACTTACACCGGGGAGCTGTTTTTT
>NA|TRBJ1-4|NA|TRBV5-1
CASTPGTRDSEKLFF
TGCGCCAGCACCCCTGGCACGAGGGATAGCGAAAAACTGTTTTTT
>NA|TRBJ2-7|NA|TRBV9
CASSPRQFSYEQYF
TGTGCCAGCAGCCCCCGACAGTTCTCCTACGAGCAGTACTTC
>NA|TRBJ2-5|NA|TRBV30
CAWSVGQETQYF
TGTGCCTGGAGTGTCGGCCAAGAGACCCAGTACTTC
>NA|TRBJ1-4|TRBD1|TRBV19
CASSPQTGANEKLFF
TGTGCCAGTAGTCCTCAGACAGGGGCGAATGAAAAACTGTTTTTT
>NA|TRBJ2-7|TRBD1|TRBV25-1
CASSDPPGTGYTYEQYF
TGTGCCAGCAGTGATCCTCCCGGGACAGGCTATACCTACGAGCAGTACTTC
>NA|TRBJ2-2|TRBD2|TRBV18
CASSLSRAGDTGELFF
TGTGCCAGCTCGCTAAGCCGGGCGGGGGACACCGGGGAGCTGTTTTTT
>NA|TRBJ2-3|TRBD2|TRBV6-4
CASSEVGPGGSGSDTQYF
TGTGCCAGCAGTGAGGTTGGTCCGGGGGGGTCGGGGTCAGATACGCAGTATTTT
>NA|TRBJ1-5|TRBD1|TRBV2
CASRGDRGGNQPQHF
TGTGCCAGCAGAGGGGACAGGGGGGGCAATCAGCCCCAGCATTTT
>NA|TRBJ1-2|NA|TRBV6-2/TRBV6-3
CASSYVLGVAYGYTF
TGTGCCAGCAGTTACGTGTTAGGGGTTGCGTATGGCTACACCTTC
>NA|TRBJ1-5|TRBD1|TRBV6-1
CASSESGTGLQPQHF
TGTGCCAGCAGTGAGTCTGGGACAGGGCTACAGCCCCAGCATTTT
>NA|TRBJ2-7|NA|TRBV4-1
CASSQEMQGGKGEQYF
TGCGCCAGCAGCCAAGAGATGCAGGGGGGAAAAGGGGAGCAGTACTTC
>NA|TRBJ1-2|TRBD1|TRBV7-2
CASSLHPGGTGYGYTF
TGTGCCAGCAGCTTACATCCAGGGGGCACGGGGTATGGCTACACCTTC
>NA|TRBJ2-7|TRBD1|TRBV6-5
CASRPGGSPYEQYF
TGTGCCAGCAGACCAGGGGGATCACCCTACGAGCAGTACTTC
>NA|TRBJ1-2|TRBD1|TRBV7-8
CASSYGTELYGYTF
TGTGCCAGCAGCTACGGGACAGAACTGTATGGCTACACCTTC
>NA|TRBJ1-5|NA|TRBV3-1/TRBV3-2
CASSQDQTGLMNQPQHF
TGTGCCAGCAGCCAAGATCAGACAGGACTTATGAATCAGCCCCAGCATTTT
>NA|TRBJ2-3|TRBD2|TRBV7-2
CASSLVSRGGTDTQYF
TGTGCCAGCAGCTTAGTCTCGCGGGGGGGCACAGATACGCAGTATTTT
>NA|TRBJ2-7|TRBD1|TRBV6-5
CASSYPGTGVYEQYF
TGTGCCAGCAGTTACCCCGGGACAGGAGTCTACGAGCAGTACTTC
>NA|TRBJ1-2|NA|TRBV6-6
CASRDANYGYTF
TGTGCCTCTCGGGATGCTAACTATGGCTACACCTTC
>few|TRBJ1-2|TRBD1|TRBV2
CASNYLGQVSYGYTF
TGTGCCAGCAATTATTTAGGACAGGTCTCCTATGGCTACACCTTC
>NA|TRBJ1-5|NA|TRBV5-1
CASSLEGGNQPQHF
TGCGCCAGCAGCTTGGAGGGAGGCAATCAGCCCCAGCATTTT
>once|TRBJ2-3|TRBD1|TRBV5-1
CASSPETGFAYF
TGCGCCAGCAGCCCGGAGACAGGGTTCGCGTATTTT
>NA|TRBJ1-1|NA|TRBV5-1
CASSPGGTSNTEAFF
TGCGCCAGCAGCCCTGGGGGCACGAGCAACACTGAAGCTTTCTTT
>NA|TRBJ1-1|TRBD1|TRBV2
CASRRQGAATEAFF
TGTGCCAGCAGGAGACAGGGGGCGGCCACTGAAGCTTTCTTT